This T cell receptor beta chain appears in the sequencing data of a study of cytomegalovirus exposure and HLA in healthy donors. Study-wide points: Later work showed greater clonal expansion in HLA-associated TCR beta chains than in equally common others.

The primer mix had 60 Vbeta and 13 Jbeta primers. The method was immunoSEQ multiplex PCR; TCRdb's version includes in-frame clones alone and lacks a portion of them. The table lists approximately 110,000 clones, 9.5% to 15% of them singletons. This CDR3 is 15 amino acids long. CDR1 and CDR2 from the germline V gene are LNHDA and SQIVND (reference sequence). Deletions cut 6 bases from V and 0 bases from J, with 12 bases between. This clone showed up many times. What it binds is unknown. This sequence joins TRBV19 and TRBJ1-5; TRBD1 might be the D (5 bases). Sequencing input: PBMCs. This clonotype was sampled from a man aged 35-49 years in good health and CMV-seropositive. The CDR3 reads CASSPTGHSNQPQHF. The CDR3 bases are TGTGCCAGTAGCCCTACAGGCCATAGCAATCAGCCCCAGCATTTT.